This T cell receptor beta chain was documented in a study of response to subunit inactivated influenza vaccine (dated by TCRdb to the late 2010s). In the study overall: The study used deep quantitative T cell receptor repertoire profiling to track responses to a trivalent subunit inactivated influenza vaccine.

Points the paper makes about the study in general: The authors proposed that each seasonal influenza vaccination may bring in only a limited number of new T cells.

Library preparation used RT-PCR. Sequencing instrument: Illumina HiSeq 2500. Using fastp trimming at Q25 and MiXCR clonotype assembly, TCRdb reanalyzed the public sequencing data and kept in-frame beta chains. A single entry per CDR3 protein holds the most common genes and DNA from its merged rows. This sample holds 150,000 to 200,000 distinct CDR3 sequences; approximately 12% were observed only once. 25% to 30% of the sample is held by the ten biggest clonotypes. Remarks on this clonotype: Its specific antigen is unknown. The sample holds no much larger clone one base away, and base qualities are not on file.

For CDR1 and CDR2, the germline V gene lists SGHVS and FQNEAQ. V loses 1 base at its end and J loses 8 bases; junction bases beyond the gene matches: 14. The CDR3 measures 18 amino acids from cysteine to phenylalanine. The sequence is cut down to CDR3 DNA, 54 bases in frame from base 1. These same records also appear under a second study, on T cells expressing NK-cell markers. Looking at the second paper: The TCR beta cDNA libraries were made using 5'RACE template switching, a step that added both a universal primer site and unique molecular identifiers. TCR beta-chain repertoires were profiled in sorted CD3+CD56+NKG2C+, CD3+CD56+NKG2C- and CD3+CD56-NKG2C+ T-cell subsets from several donors. Among the eight sequenced donors, seven were HCMV-seropositive and one was HCMV-seronegative. In several experiments an anti-gammadeltaTCR antibody was added to restrict sorting to alphabetaTCR-expressing T cells. For six donors, the dominant CD3+CD56+NKG2C+ clonotypes were among the top 10 CD8+ clonotypes and accounted for roughly 1.0-8% of CD8+ T cells. Those dominant clonotypes were again the most abundant among CD3+CD56-NKG2C+ cells in several donors, at about 25-60.1%. Whether the expanded NKG2C-expressing T cell clones were specific for HCMV antigens remained unclear. The study sequenced eight donors, all healthy volunteers chosen at random: three men and five women. HCMV-specific IgG was detected in serum with a commercial ELISA kit to determine HCMV serostatus. Ficoll density gradient centrifugation was used to isolate peripheral blood mononuclear cells from blood. Magnetic immunoseparation with Miltenyi isolation kits was used to isolate CD4+ and CD8+ T cells from PBMC. Synthesis of cDNA was primed from the TCR beta constant segment and was followed by two consecutive PCR amplification steps. Sequencing of the libraries produced 2 x 150 bp reads on Illumina HiSeq 2000/2500, MiSeq or NextSeq. Reads were demultiplexed and grouped by UMI with MIGEC, and clonotypes were assembled and quantified with MiTCR. To exclude erroneous sequences, any TCR cDNA sequence not supported by at least two reads was discarded. The tcR package was used for downstream repertoire analysis, and clonotypes were matched between fractions using CDR3 nucleotide sequence together with V segment. VDJmatch was used to annotate antigen specificity against VDJdb, with one amino acid substitution in CDR3 allowed.

The chain joins TRBV7-8 to TRBJ1-4, with 9 junctional bases fitting TRBD1. Specimen: CD8+ T cells sorted from PBMCs, collected roughly 12 days after vaccination. The origin of this receptor is a man in his fifties who received an inactivated influenza vaccine. Donor details come from another sample of the same person, matched by shared clones. The CDR3 reads CASSLGPGQGSLGEKLFF. The nucleotide sequence reads as follows: TGTGCCAGCAGCTTAGGACCGGGACAGGGATCTTTAGGGGAAAAACTGTTTTTT.